A single sample is the source of the 13 T cell receptor beta chains below, sequenced in a study of T cell repertoires in cytomegalovirus infection. TCRdb re-analysed the reads in MiXCR, keeping a single row per CDR3 protein. The data hold about 600,000 distinct CDR3 sequences, with approximately 24% observed a single time. The sample was CD8+ T cells from PBMCs. The receptors stem from a human donor in good health (CMV status not recorded). Some clones in this sample may be carry-over from other donors' samples.

Worth noting for this clonotype: A much more abundant neighbour one base away suggests this may be a read error. The chain recombines TRBV6-1 with TRBJ2-1; TRBD2 might be the D (5 bases). The CDR3 extends over 16 amino acids. V lost 5 bases to trimming and J lost 3 bases, with 17 bases between them. Germline loops: CDR1 MNHNS, CDR2 SASEGT. The CDR3: CASSKKRATLYNEQFF. In DNA, the CDR3 is TGTGCCAGCAGTAAAAAGAGGGCAACCCTCTACAATGAGCAGTTCTTC.

This clonotype was picked up one time. The V gene is TRBV11-2, the J gene TRBJ1-2; TRBD1 matches at 7 bases. The CDR3 sequence is 15 residues long. Germline V gene data show CDR1 as SGHAT and CDR2 as FQNNGV. The trim removed 6 bases at V and 5 bases at J, leaving 12 bases unmatched. The CDR3: CASRLKGARRYGYTF. CDR3 DNA sequence: TGTGCCAGCAGATTAAAGGGGGCGCGTAGGTATGGCTACACCTTC.

The rearrangement joins TRBV5-6 to TRBJ2-7, with TRBD2 matching over 7 bases. The CDR3 extends over 13 amino acids. The germline CDR1 and CDR2 sequences are SGHDT and YYEEEE. The J segment lost 3 bases and the V segment lost 4 bases, leaving 4 bases of the junction unmatched. The CDR3 region is CASSQGGVYEQYV. The CDR3 DNA sequence: TGTGCCAGCAGCCAGGGAGGGGTCTACGAGCAGTACGTC.

The chain combines TRBV18 with TRBJ2-3, with D possibly being TRBD2 (7 bases). Germline CDR1 and CDR2: KGHSH and LQKENI. The CDR3 covers 16 residues. V was trimmed by 1 base and J by 0 bases, leaving 11 bases between them. The CDR3 protein is CASSPQAGASTDTQYF. CDR3 nucleotide sequence: TGTGCCAGCTCACCACAGGCGGGGGCCAGCACAGATACGCAGTATTTT.

This clonotype was seen repeatedly, ten times or more. The rearrangement uses TRBV7-6 and TRBJ2-7; the D is unclear. This CDR3 contains 17 residues. Trimming removed 5 bases from V and 2 bases from J, with 22 bases in between. Looked up from germline, CDR1 is SGHVS and CDR2 is FNYEAQ. CDR3 protein: CASSPYGDEYGPYEQYF. For the CDR3, the DNA is TGTGCCAGCAGCCCATATGGAGACGAGTACGGTCCCTACGAGCAGTACTTC.

This clonotype has a count of ten or more. The CDR3 region has the DNA TGTGCCAGCAGCTTATACGGGGCCCTAGGTCAGCCCCAGCATTTT. Translation: CASSLYGALGQPQHF. This chain links TRBV7-8 with TRBJ1-5; perhaps TRBD1 as D (5 bases). The ends were cut back, 2 bases at V and 6 bases at J, with 14 bases in the middle. The germline gives CDR1 SGHVS, CDR2 FQNEAQ. This CDR3 contains 15 residues. Variable domain in full (rest from reference TRBV7-8 and TRBJ1-5): GAGVSQSPRYKVAKRGQDVALRCDPISGHVSLFWYQQALGQGPEFLTYFQNEAQLDKSGLPSDRFFAERPEGSVSTLKIQRTQQEDSAVYLCASSLYGALGQPQHFGDGTRLSIL.

This clonotype was counted at least ten times. The gene calls are TRBV7-6 and TRBJ1-1, with unresolved D. The CDR3 is 15 residues long. Trimming cost V 0 bases and J 4 bases, with 12 bases left between them. Germline V gives CDR1 SGHVS, CDR2 FNYEAQ. DNA for the CDR3: TGTGCCAGCAGCTTAGCGCAGGAGGCGGGCACTGAAGCTTTCTTT. Translation gives CASSLAQEAGTEAFF.

This clonotype was found many times. The chain employs TRBV28 and TRBJ2-3, with D perhaps given as TRBD1 or TRBD2 (5 bases each). The CDR3 sequence is 15 residues long. Germline CDR1 and CDR2: MDHEN and SYDVKM. V lost 6 bases and J lost 0, with 13 bases in between. The CDR3 sequence is CASSSPGRSTDTQYF. Written as DNA, the CDR3 is TGTGCCAGCAGCTCGCCGGGACGAAGCACAGATACGCAGTATTTT.

This clonotype was counted only a few times. J is TRBJ2-5 and V is TRBV7-2, with 13 bases aligning to TRBD2. V shed 3 bases, J shed 5 bases, and the junction held 9 bases outside the gene matches. From germline, CDR1 is SGHTA and CDR2 FQGNSA. This CDR3 spans 17 amino acids. CDR3 DNA: TGTGCCAGCAGCTTTAGGACTAGCGGGGGACCCTCGGAGACCCAGTACTTC. It is translated as CASSFRTSGGPSETQYF.

There are a few counts of this clonotype. The rearrangement links TRBV6-6 to TRBJ1-1; D gene ambiguous. Germline loops: CDR1 MNHNY, CDR2 SVGAGI (reference sequence). This CDR3 is built from 14 residues. Trimming took off 2 bases at V and 5 bases at J, with 12 bases between the two ends. This CDR3 reads CASSYGGSGTEAFF. CDR3 bases: TGTGCCAGCAGTTACGGTGGTAGTGGAACTGAAGCTTTCTTT.

The chain joins TRBV14 to TRBJ1-4; D is uncertain. Germline CDR1 and CDR2: SGHDN and FVKESK. V was clipped by 7 bases and J by 8 bases, with 14 bases between them. This CDR3 contains 13 residues. The CDR3 DNA reads TGTGCCAGCAACGACCCTGGAGGGGAAAAACTGTTTTTT. Amino acid sequence: CASNDPGGEKLFF.

V and J are TRBV12-3 or TRBV12-4 and TRBJ1-2, with D tentatively TRBD1 (5 bases). This CDR3 has 13 amino acids. Between the trimmed V and J ends, which lost 3 bases and 8 bases, there was a span of 13 bases. The CDR3, as DNA: TGTGCCAGCAGTTTGGGGCGGCCACAAGGCTACACCTTC. This translates into CASSLGRPQGYTF.

This chain links TRBV19 with TRBJ2-7; unclear D gene. The CDR3 contains 12 residues. The germline CDR1 and CDR2 sequences are LNHDA and SQIVND (reference sequence). V lost 5 bases and J 3 bases, leaving 8 bases between the germline ends. CDR3 bases: TGTGCCAGTAGTTCTTGGGTCTACGAGCAGTACTTC. It is translated as CASSSWVYEQYF.